The next 19 T cell receptor beta chains were all read from a single sample in a study of T cell responses to AZD1222 COVID-19 vaccine. Libraries were prepared by immunoSEQ multiplex PCR; TCRdb keeps only in-frame clonotypes and omits some of them. The data hold about 25,000 clones, with 80% to 90% observed a single time. The material was peripheral blood, obtained 28 days after the second AZD1222 dose. All receptors derive from an adult who received the AZD1222 COVID-19 vaccine.

The rearrangement uses TRBV3-1 (or the pseudogene TRBV3-2) and TRBJ2-1; maybe TRBD2 (5 bases). Germline V gene sequence: CDR1 LGHDT, CDR2 YNNKEL (reference sequence). The CDR3 length is 14 residues. V was shortened by 1 base and J by 5 bases, with 9 bases between the two germline ends. DNA of the CDR3: TGTGCCAGCAGCCAAGGGACTTGGAACAATGAGCAGTTCTTC. It yields the protein CASSQGTWNNEQFF.

DNA for the CDR3: TGTGCCAGCAGTTGGACCTTCTATAATTCACCCCTCCACTTT. It specifies CASSWTFYNSPLHF. The chain employs TRBV28 and TRBJ1-6; D unclear. Germline-derived CDR1 and CDR2 are MDHEN and SYDVKM. The CDR3 is made up of 14 amino acids. The V end lost 4 bases, the J end lost 3 bases, and 7 bases lay between the germline ends.

The CDR3: CASSTSSGRADEQFF. CDR3 nucleotides: TGTGCCAGCAGTACTTCAAGCGGGAGGGCGGATGAGCAGTTCTTC. The chain employs TRBV2 and TRBJ2-1, with TRBD2 matching over 10 bases. Germline trimming cut 5 bases from V and 8 bases from J; bases unmatched to any gene: 9. The V gene's germline CDR1 is SNHLY and CDR2 FYNNEI. CDR3 length: 15 residues.

This chain links TRBV3-1 (or the pseudogene TRBV3-2) with TRBJ2-7, with TRBD2 identical over 8 bases. The V gene's germline CDR1 is LGHDT and CDR2 YNNKEL (reference sequence). Losses at the gene ends were 4 bases for V and 7 bases for J; bases not matched to a gene: 6. The CDR3 loop spans 13 amino acids. In nucleotides, the CDR3 is TGTGCCAGCAGCCGAGGGACTAGTAGTGAGCAGTACTTC. Protein: CASSRGTSSEQYF.

This chain joins TRBV4-2 and TRBJ2-7; D is possibly TRBD2 (5 bases). In germline, CDR1 is LGHNA, CDR2 YNFKEQ. Trimming removed 4 bases from V and 3 bases from J, with 16 bases in between. The CDR3 runs 15 residues. The DNA for the CDR3 is TGTGCCAGCAGCCGAGAGCCGGGAACCAACTACGAGCAGTACTTC. Its protein is CASSREPGTNYEQYF.

The table lists this clone with a count of one. The CDR3 DNA follows: TGTGCCAGCAGCCAAGAGCGAGGGGAAGGCTCACCCCTCCACTTT. Translation gives CASSQERGEGSPLHF. The chain carries TRBV3-1 (or the pseudogene TRBV3-2) and TRBJ1-6, with D possibly being TRBD1 (5 bases). Germline loops: CDR1 LGHDT, CDR2 YNNKEL (reference sequence). The V and J ends lost 0 bases and 10 bases respectively, with 13 bases between them. The CDR3 has 15 residues.

This clone was detected once. This chain joins TRBV2 and TRBJ2-3, with 8 bases lining up with TRBD2. Germline lookup yields CDR1 SNHLY and CDR2 FYNNEI. The CDR3 is made up of 15 amino acids. Unmatched junction bases numbered 14, after V lost 9 bases and J lost 6 bases. This CDR3 reads CASSPGVAGIDTQYF. CDR3 nucleotides: TGTGCCAGTTCCCCCGGGGTAGCGGGAATCGATACGCAGTATTTT.

V and J are TRBV6-6 and TRBJ2-5; 9 positions agree with TRBD1. Germline CDR1 is MNHNY and CDR2 is SVGAGI (reference sequence). After removal of 6 bases from V and 2 bases from J, the junction contained 4 bases not matched to a gene. The CDR3 consists of 14 residues. The CDR3 loop is CASSLGQGQETQYF. In DNA, the CDR3 is TGTGCCAGCAGCCTGGGACAGGGTCAAGAGACCCAGTACTTC.

The chain uses TRBV2 and TRBJ1-6; D gene unclear. Trimming took off 9 bases at V and 9 bases at J, with 9 bases between the two ends. The CDR3 runs to 11 residues. CDR1 and CDR2 (germline): SNHLY, FYNNEI. The CDR3 DNA reads as TGTGCCAGTCTAGGCGCTTCACCCCTCCACTTT. Its protein product is CASLGASPLHF.

This sequence joins TRBV12-3 or TRBV12-4 and TRBJ2-2; D ambiguous. This CDR3 is built from 13 residues. Trimming removed 5 bases at V and 6 bases at J, with 10 bases between. CDR3 in amino acids: CASSPGFPGELFF. The CDR3 DNA reads as TGTGCCAGCAGTCCCGGGTTCCCCGGGGAGCTGTTTTTT.

The chain is built from TRBV27 and TRBJ2-3, with D unresolved. V lost 7 bases, J lost 2 bases, and 10 bases lay in between. Germline-derived CDR1 and CDR2 are MNHEY and SMNVEV (reference sequence). CDR3 length equals 13 residues. CDR3 region: CASKRGNTDTQYF. The DNA for the CDR3 is TGTGCCAGCAAGCGCGGAAACACAGATACGCAGTATTTT.

The V call is TRBV6-5, the J call TRBJ1-3; TRBD1 aligns across 8 bases. Looked up from germline, CDR1 is MNHEY and CDR2 is SVGAGI. V was pared by 2 bases and J by 0 bases, with 3 bases of the junction left unmatched. CDR3 length equals 16 residues. The CDR3 reads CASSYRTGYSGNTIYF. CDR3 nucleotides: TGTGCCAGCAGTTACCGGACAGGGTACTCTGGAAACACCATATATTTT.

The chain combines TRBV2 with TRBJ2-7, with 11 bases aligning to TRBD1. The CDR3 covers 15 residues. Looked up from germline, CDR1 is SNHLY and CDR2 is FYNNEI. The V and J ends lost 7 bases and 2 bases, in that order; junction bases with no gene match: 7. In DNA form, the CDR3 reads TGTGCCAGCAATACGGGGGGACAGGGGGCCTACGAGCAGTACTTC. Translated, it gives CASNTGGQGAYEQYF.

V gene TRBV7-2 combines with J gene TRBJ2-3; possible D gene TRBD1, 5 bases. The CDR3 runs to 15 residues. CDR1 and CDR2 from the germline V gene are SGHTA and FQGNSA. V was clipped by 1 base and J by 4 bases, with 12 bases between them. As DNA, the CDR3 is TGTGCCAGCAGCTTAGGGGGAATAGGGGCAGATACGCAGTATTTT. It encodes CASSLGGIGADTQYF.

This chain connects TRBV24-1 to TRBJ2-5, with D maybe TRBD2 (6 bases). This CDR3 contains 12 residues. Germline-derived CDR1 and CDR2 are KGHDR and SFDVKD. The germline V and J ends were trimmed by 9 bases and 4 bases, with 11 bases remaining between them. The CDR3 reads CATGARGETQYF. For the CDR3, the DNA is TGTGCCACCGGCGCGCGGGGAGAGACCCAGTACTTC.

The chain combines TRBV28 with TRBJ1-2; D might be TRBD1 (5 bases). The CDR3 loop spans 14 amino acids. Germline assignment: CDR1 MDHEN and CDR2 SYDVKM. V was cut by 8 bases and J by 2 bases, with 15 bases left in between. CDR3 in amino acids: CASRIGGANYGYTF. DNA for the CDR3: TGTGCCAGCCGAATCGGGGGAGCGAACTATGGCTACACCTTC.

This clone was picked up one time. The V and J genes are TRBV18 and TRBJ1-5; 9 positions match TRBD1. CDR1 is KGHSH and CDR2 is LQKENI in the germline V gene. The CDR3 loop spans 19 amino acids. V gave up 2 bases and J gave up 1 base; unmatched junction bases: 12. CDR3 residues: CASSPTSTGGTGSNQPQHF. DNA of the CDR3: TGTGCCAGCTCACCAACATCGACAGGGGGTACTGGAAGCAATCAGCCCCAGCATTTT.

V gene TRBV9 combines with J gene TRBJ2-3; 11 bases are a match to TRBD2. This CDR3 is 16 amino acids long. Germline V lookup: CDR1 SGDLS, CDR2 YYNGEE. The V and J ends lost 4 bases and 1 base, in that order; junction bases with no gene match: 5. CDR3 in DNA: TGTGCCAGCAGCCCCCGACTAGCGGGGCGCACAGATACGCAGTATTTT. Its protein is CASSPRLAGRTDTQYF.

The gene calls are TRBV18 and TRBJ1-6; 11 bases fit TRBD1. This CDR3 is built from 16 residues. Germline values: CDR1 KGHSH, CDR2 LQKENI. V lost 0 bases and J lost 8; bases outside the gene matches: 3. CDR3 loop: CASSPPGQGGYSPLHF. The CDR3 DNA is TGTGCCAGCTCACCACCGGGACAGGGGGGTTATTCACCCCTCCACTTT.